Below are 5 T cell receptor beta chains sequenced from a single sample in a study of blood T cell repertoires in COVID-19. Sequencing used immunoSEQ multiplex PCR; TCRdb keeps in-frame clones, though not all of them. Of roughly 120,000 clones in the sample, roughly four fifths were seen once. The sample consisted of peripheral blood. These receptor sequences come from a man in his forties or fifties with acute or convalescent COVID-19.

CDR3 coding DNA: TGTGCCAGCAGCCCCGGGGAGGCGGCGAACACCGGGGAGCTGTTTTTT. Translated, it gives CASSPGEAANTGELFF. V usage is TRBV5-8 and J usage is TRBJ2-2, with D perhaps matching TRBD2 (6 bases). V lost 4 bases and J 0 bases, leaving 13 bases between the germline ends. Germline V gene data show CDR1 as SGHTS and CDR2 as YDEGEE. This CDR3 comprises 16 residues. The full variable domain, rest sourced from reference TRBV5-8 and TRBJ2-2, is EAGVTQSPTHLIKTRGQQATLRCSPISGHTSVYWYQQALGLGLQFLLWYDEGEERNRGNFPPRFSGRQFPNYSSELNVNALELEDSALYLCASSPGEAANTGELFFGEGSRLTVL.

CDR3 nucleotides: TGTGCCAGCAGCCTGGGACAGGCCCAAGAGACCCAGTACTTC. Protein product: CASSLGQAQETQYF. The rearrangement links TRBV7-3 to TRBJ2-5, with TRBD1 matching over 8 bases. The length of the CDR3 is 14 residues. Trimming cost V 5 bases and J 1 base; bases outside gene matches: 3. CDR1 and CDR2 (germline): SGHTA, FQGTGA.

The chain couples TRBV5-1 to TRBJ1-1; tentatively, D is TRBD1 (6 bases). Germline values: CDR1 SGHRS, CDR2 YFSETQ. The CDR3 has 14 amino acids. V gave up 2 bases and J gave up 4 bases, with 12 bases separating them. CDR3 sequence reads: CASSFEGVGTEAFF. For the CDR3, the DNA is TGCGCCAGCAGCTTTGAGGGGGTGGGCACTGAAGCTTTCTTT.

This clone occurred once. This chain joins TRBV7-9 and TRBJ2-1, with 8 bases that match TRBD2. In germline, CDR1 is SEHNR, CDR2 FQNEAQ (reference sequence). V gave up 0 bases and J gave up 4 bases; unmatched junction bases: 2. The length of the CDR3 is 15 residues. DNA for the CDR3: TGTGCCAGCAGCTTAGCACTAGCGGTATACAATGAGCAGTTCTTC. Translation: CASSLALAVYNEQFF.

The sample holds a few counts of this clone. The chain joins TRBV19 to TRBJ1-2; D remains unclear. CDR1 and CDR2 from the germline V gene are LNHDA and SQIVND (reference sequence). V was trimmed by 5 bases and J by 3 bases, leaving 19 bases between them. The CDR3 length is 16 residues. CDR3 sequence (DNA): TGTGCCAGTAGTCCTCCCGGGGAGAAGAGGCACTATGGCTACACCTTC. Protein: CASSPPGEKRHYGYTF.